What follows are 8 T cell receptor beta chains derived from one specimen sequenced in a study of blood T cell repertoires in COVID-19. Sequencing was performed with immunoSEQ multiplex PCR; in TCRdb, only in-frame clones are kept and a portion is missing. This table has around 64,000 clones, roughly four fifths appearing once. Sequencing input: peripheral blood. The source is a human donor in a cohort sampled during active COVID-19.

This sequence joins TRBV28 and TRBJ2-2; D is unclear. This CDR3 has 14 amino acids. Germline CDR1 and CDR2: MDHEN and SYDVKM. V was clipped by 6 bases and J by 5 bases, with 13 bases between them. The CDR3 spells CASRSTAGTGELFF. The DNA of the CDR3 is TGTGCCAGCAGGTCCACCGCCGGGACCGGGGAGCTGTTTTTT.

V usage is TRBV5-6 and J usage is TRBJ2-4, with D perhaps matching TRBD1 (5 bases). V was clipped by 6 bases and J by 6 bases, with 25 bases between them. The CDR3 totals 17 residues. Germline V gene sequence: CDR1 SGHDT, CDR2 YYEEEE. This chain's CDR3 is CASTLGVGRHRGNIQYF. Here the CDR3 DNA reads TGTGCCAGCACCCTTGGGGTCGGCAGGCATAGGGGAAACATTCAGTACTTC.

This chain uses TRBV24-1 with TRBJ1-1, with D possibly being TRBD1 (6 bases). This CDR3 is 14 amino acids long. Germline CDR1 reads KGHDR; CDR2 reads SFDVKD. V lost 7 bases and J 3 bases, leaving 14 bases between the germline ends. CDR3 region: CATRPQGLDTEAFF. The CDR3, as DNA: TGTGCCACCAGACCCCAGGGGTTGGACACTGAAGCTTTCTTT.

DNA of the CDR3: TGTGCCAGCAGCCAAGTTCGCAGGGCCACCGGGGAGCTGTTTTTT. Translated, it gives CASSQVRRATGELFF. The chain carries TRBV3-1 (or the pseudogene TRBV3-2) and TRBJ2-2, with D perhaps TRBD1 (5 bases). Germline values: CDR1 LGHDT, CDR2 YNNKEL (reference sequence). Trimming removed 1 base at V and 4 bases at J, with 10 bases between. The CDR3 has 15 amino acids.

V gene TRBV2 combines with J gene TRBJ2-1; 9 bases align to TRBD2. CDR1 and CDR2 from the germline V gene are SNHLY and FYNNEI. V shed 6 bases and J 7 bases; nucleotides not matched to a gene: 7. The CDR3 is 14 amino acids. The CDR3 region has the DNA TGTGCCAGCAGGAAGCGGGGGGCCGGGAATGAGCAGTTCTTC. It is translated as CASRKRGAGNEQFF.

This clone was picked up one time. The chain employs TRBV7-2 and TRBJ2-1, with 10 nucleotides matching TRBD1. The V gene's germline CDR1 is SGHTA and CDR2 FQGNSA. The CDR3 has 17 amino acids. Unmatched junction bases numbered 8, after V lost 4 bases and J lost 2 bases. This CDR3 reads CASSSKTGTGAYNEQFF. For the CDR3, the DNA is TGTGCCAGCAGCTCTAAAACCGGGACAGGGGCCTACAATGAGCAGTTCTTC.

This rearrangement joins TRBV5-8 to TRBJ2-7; D is perhaps TRBD1 (6 bases). Germline assignment: CDR1 SGHTS and CDR2 YDEGEE. This CDR3 is built from 13 residues. The germline V and J ends were trimmed by 6 bases and 6 bases, with 16 bases remaining between them. The CDR3 DNA reads as TGTGCCAGCAACACAGGGACGGCCGGCGAGCAGTACTTC. It yields the protein CASNTGTAGEQYF.

CDR3 in DNA: TGTGCCAGCAGCTTCGGTCACTCTGGAAACACCATATATTTT. Protein: CASSFGHSGNTIYF. The V and J genes are TRBV11-2 and TRBJ1-3; D ambiguous. Germline V CDR1 and CDR2: SGHAT, FQNNGV. There are 14 residues in the CDR3. Trimming pared 3 bases from V and 0 bases from J, leaving 6 bases between.